This T cell receptor (beta chain) was obtained from a study of T cell repertoires in cytomegalovirus infection. Study-wide context: In the study, CMV epitopes included recently identified HLA-C-restricted and well-studied HLA-B-restricted ones. Public TCR beta signatures marked donors with CMV infection and the matching HLA.

About this clonotype: The antigen remains unidentified.

Regarding the study as a whole: Cumulative frequency of public TCR beta families picked out carriers of CMV plus the relevant HLA. What dominated the ex vivo response were HLA-C-restricted CMV-specific TCR beta clonotypes.

One entry per CDR3 protein results from TCRdb running MiXCR on the reads. The table includes about 830,000 distinct CDR3 sequences, 30% to 35% detected once. This CDR3 is 16 amino acids long. CDR1 is SGHVS, CDR2 FNYEAQ, per germline. Trimming stripped 4 bases from V and 0 bases from J, with 13 bases between. The chain couples TRBV7-6 to TRBJ2-1; D may match TRBD1 or TRBD2 (5 bases each). This receptor was identified in a human donor in good health (CMV status not recorded). Some clones in this sample may be carry-over from other donors' samples. This specimen consisted of cultured CD8+ T cells from PBMCs, obtained from culture after CMV antigen stimulation. Here the CDR3 reads CASSSSIGGSYNEQFF. CDR3 DNA sequence: TGTGCCAGCAGCTCGAGTATTGGGGGCTCCTACAATGAGCAGTTCTTC.